A few counts support the clone carrying this T cell receptor beta chain. The data were obtained in a study of control samples from healthy donors and cancer patients. TCRdb keeps only in-frame clones here, not all; method: immunoSEQ multiplex PCR. The sample contains approximately 89,000 clones, more than 75% of which appear only once. This clonotype was sampled from a woman between 40 and 50 years old in good health. Source material: blood.

The CDR3 DNA follows: TGCGCCAGCAGCCTCTTTGGACAGGGTGGCTACACCTTC. Translation gives CASSLFGQGGYTF. This chain connects TRBV4-3 to TRBJ1-2; 8 bases align to TRBD1. CDR3 length: 13 amino acids. CDR1 and CDR2 from the germline V gene are LGHNA and YSLEER. V trimming: 4 bases; J trimming: 7 bases; junction bases outside the gene matches: 5.